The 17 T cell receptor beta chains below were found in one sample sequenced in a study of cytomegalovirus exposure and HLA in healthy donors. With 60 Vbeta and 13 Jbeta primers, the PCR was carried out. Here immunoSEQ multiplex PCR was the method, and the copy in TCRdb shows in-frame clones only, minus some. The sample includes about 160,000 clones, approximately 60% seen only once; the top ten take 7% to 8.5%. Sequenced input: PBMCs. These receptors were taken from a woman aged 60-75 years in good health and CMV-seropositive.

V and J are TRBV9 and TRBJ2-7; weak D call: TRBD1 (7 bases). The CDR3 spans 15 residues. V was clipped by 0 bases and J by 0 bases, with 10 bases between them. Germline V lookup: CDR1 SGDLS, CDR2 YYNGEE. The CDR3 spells CASSVGGDSSYEQYF. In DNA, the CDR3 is TGTGCCAGCAGCGTAGGCGGGGACAGCTCCTACGAGCAGTACTTC.

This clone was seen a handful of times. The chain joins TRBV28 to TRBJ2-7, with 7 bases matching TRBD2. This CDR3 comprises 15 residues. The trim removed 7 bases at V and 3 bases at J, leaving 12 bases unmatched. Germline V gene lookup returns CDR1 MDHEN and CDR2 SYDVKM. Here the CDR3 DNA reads TGTGCCAGCACCTATGCGGGGGACCCTAACTACGAGCAGTACTTC. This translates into CASTYAGDPNYEQYF.

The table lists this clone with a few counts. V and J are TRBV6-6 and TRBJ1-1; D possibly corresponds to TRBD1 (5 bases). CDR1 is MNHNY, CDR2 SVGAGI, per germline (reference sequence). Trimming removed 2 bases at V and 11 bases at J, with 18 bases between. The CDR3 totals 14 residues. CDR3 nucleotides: TGTGCCAGCAGTTACCTTACTACGGGGGGTTCGGCTTTCTTT. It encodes CASSYLTTGGSAFF.

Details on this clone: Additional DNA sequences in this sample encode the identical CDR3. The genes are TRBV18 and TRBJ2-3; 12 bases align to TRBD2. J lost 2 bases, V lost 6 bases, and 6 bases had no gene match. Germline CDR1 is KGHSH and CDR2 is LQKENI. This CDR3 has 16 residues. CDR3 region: CASSVLAGGPTDTQYF. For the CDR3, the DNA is TGTGCCAGCTCGGTTCTAGCGGGAGGGCCCACAGATACGCAGTATTTT.

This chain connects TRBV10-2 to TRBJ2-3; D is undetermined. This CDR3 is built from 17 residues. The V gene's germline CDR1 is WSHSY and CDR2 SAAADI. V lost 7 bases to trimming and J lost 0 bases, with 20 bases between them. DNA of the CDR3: TGCGCCAGCACCAGAGATGGGTCGGGTGAAAGCACAGATACGCAGTATTTT. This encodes CASTRDGSGESTDTQYF.

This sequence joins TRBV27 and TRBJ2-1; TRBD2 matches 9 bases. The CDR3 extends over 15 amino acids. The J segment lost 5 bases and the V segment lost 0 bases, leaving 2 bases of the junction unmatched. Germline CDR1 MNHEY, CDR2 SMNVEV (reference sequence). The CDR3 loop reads CASSLSASGDNEQFF. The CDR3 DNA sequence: TGTGCCAGCAGTTTATCGGCTAGCGGGGACAATGAGCAGTTCTTC.

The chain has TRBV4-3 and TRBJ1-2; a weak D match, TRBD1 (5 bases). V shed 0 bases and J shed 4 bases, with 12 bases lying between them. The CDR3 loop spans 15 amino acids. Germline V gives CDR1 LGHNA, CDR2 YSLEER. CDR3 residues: CASSQDRGQFYGYTF. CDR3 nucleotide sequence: TGCGCCAGCAGCCAAGATAGGGGCCAGTTCTATGGCTACACCTTC.

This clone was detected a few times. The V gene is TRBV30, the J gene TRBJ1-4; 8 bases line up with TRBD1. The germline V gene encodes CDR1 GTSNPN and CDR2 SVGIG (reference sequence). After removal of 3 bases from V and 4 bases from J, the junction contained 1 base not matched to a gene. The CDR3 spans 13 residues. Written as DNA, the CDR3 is TGTGCCTGGAGGGGACAGGTTAATGAAAAACTGTTTTTT. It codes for CAWRGQVNEKLFF.

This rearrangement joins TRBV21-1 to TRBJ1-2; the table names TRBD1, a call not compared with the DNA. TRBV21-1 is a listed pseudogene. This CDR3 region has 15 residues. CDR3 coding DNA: TGTGCCAGCAGCAAAGCGGGACAGCGAAACTATGGCTACACCTTC. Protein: CASSKAGQRNYGYTF.

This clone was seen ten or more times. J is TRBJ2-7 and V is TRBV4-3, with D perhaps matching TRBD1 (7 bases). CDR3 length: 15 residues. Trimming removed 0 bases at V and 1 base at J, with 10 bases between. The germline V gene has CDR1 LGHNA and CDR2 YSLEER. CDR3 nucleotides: TGCGCCAGCAGCCAAGAGGAGGGGGCATCCTACGAGCAGTACTTC. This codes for CASSQEEGASYEQYF.

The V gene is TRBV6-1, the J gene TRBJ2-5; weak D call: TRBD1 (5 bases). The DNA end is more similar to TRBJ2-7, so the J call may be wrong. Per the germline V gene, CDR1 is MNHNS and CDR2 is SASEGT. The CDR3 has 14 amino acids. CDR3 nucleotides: TGTGCCAGCAGTGCACAGGAGAGCTCCTACGAGCAGTACTTC. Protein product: CASSAQESSYEQYF.

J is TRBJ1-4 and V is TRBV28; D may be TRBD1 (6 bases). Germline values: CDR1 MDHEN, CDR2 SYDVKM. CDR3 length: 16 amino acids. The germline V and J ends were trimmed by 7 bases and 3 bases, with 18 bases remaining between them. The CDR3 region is CASTATGYRPNEKLFF. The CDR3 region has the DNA TGTGCCAGCACCGCCACAGGGTATAGACCTAATGAAAAACTGTTTTTT.

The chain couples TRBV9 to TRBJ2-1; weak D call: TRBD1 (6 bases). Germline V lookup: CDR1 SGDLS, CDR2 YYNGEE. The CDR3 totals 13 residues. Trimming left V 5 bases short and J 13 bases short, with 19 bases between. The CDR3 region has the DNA TGTGCCAGCAGTCGAGGGGGTGAGGCCTACCAGTTCTTC. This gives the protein CASSRGGEAYQFF. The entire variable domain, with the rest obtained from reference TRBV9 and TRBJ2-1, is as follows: DSGVTQTPKHLITATGQRVTLRCSPRSGDLSVYWYQQSLDQGLQFLIQYYNGEERAKGNILERFSAQQFPDLHSELNLSSLELGDSALYFCASSRGGEAYQFFGPGTRLTVL.

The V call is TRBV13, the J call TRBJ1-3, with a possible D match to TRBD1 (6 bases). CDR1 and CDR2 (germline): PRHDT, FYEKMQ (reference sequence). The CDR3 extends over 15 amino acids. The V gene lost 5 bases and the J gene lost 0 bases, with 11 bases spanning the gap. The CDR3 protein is CASSQGHYSGNTIYF. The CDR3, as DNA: TGTGCCAGCAGCCAGGGGCATTACTCTGGAAACACCATATATTTT. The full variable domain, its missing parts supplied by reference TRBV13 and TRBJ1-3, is AAGVIQSPRHLIKEKRETATLKCYPIPRHDTVYWYQQGPGQDPQFLISFYEKMQSDKGSIPDRFSAQQFSDYHSELNMSSLELGDSALYFCASSQGHYSGNTIYFGEGSWLTVV.

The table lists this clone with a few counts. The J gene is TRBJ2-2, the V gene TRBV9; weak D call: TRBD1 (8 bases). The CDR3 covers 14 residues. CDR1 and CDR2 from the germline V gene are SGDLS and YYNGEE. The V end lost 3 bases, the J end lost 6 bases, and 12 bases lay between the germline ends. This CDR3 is CASSATGGAGELFF. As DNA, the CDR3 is TGTGCCAGCAGCGCTACAGGGGGGGCCGGGGAGCTGTTTTTT.

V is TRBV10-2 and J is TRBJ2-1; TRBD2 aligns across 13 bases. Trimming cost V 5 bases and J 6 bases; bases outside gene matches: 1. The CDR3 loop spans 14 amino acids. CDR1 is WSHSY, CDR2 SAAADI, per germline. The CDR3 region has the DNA TGCGCCAGCAGTCGGACTAGCGGGAGCAATGAGCAGTTCTTC. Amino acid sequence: CASSRTSGSNEQFF.

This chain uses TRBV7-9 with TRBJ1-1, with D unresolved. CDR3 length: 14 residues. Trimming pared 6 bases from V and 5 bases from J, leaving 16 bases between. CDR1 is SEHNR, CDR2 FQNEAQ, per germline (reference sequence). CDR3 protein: CASSRGLSGTEAFF. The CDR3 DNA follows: TGTGCCAGCAGTCGAGGCCTCAGCGGGACTGAAGCTTTCTTT.